This paragraph reports one T cell receptor beta chain. Assay: immunoSEQ multiplex PCR; the TCRdb copy retains only in-frame clones and omits some. The table lists 60,000 to 65,000 clones, 90% to 96% of them singletons. This sample is part of a study of cytomegalovirus exposure and HLA in healthy donors. V trimming: 6 bases; J trimming: 2 bases; junction bases outside the gene matches: 9. The germline CDR1 and CDR2 sequences are MDHEN and SYDVKM. The CDR3 contains 16 residues. The chain uses TRBV28 and TRBJ2-3, with 9 nucleotides matching TRBD1. The TCR originated in a woman between 18 and 29 years old in good health and CMV-seronegative. What was sequenced was PBMCs. The CDR3 loop reads CASSSFGTGHTDTQYF. CDR3 DNA sequence: TGTGCCAGCAGCTCGTTCGGGACAGGGCACACAGATACGCAGTATTTT.